The 8 T cell receptor beta chains listed next were all sequenced from one sample in a study of shared clonotypes between healthy human individuals. Sequencing was performed with immunoSEQ multiplex PCR; in TCRdb, only in-frame clones are kept and a portion is missing. Of about 470,000 clones listed, roughly 77% were seen once; the top ten hold around 14%. The sequenced sample was PBMCs. The receptors come from a woman aged 40 to 50 in good health. Some clones in this sample may be carry-over from other donors' samples.

J is TRBJ2-7 and V is TRBV4-1; TRBD2 aligns across 7 bases. CDR3 length: 18 amino acids. Germline lookup yields CDR1 MGHRA and CDR2 YSYEKL. V was pared by 2 bases and J by 2 bases, with 15 bases of the junction left unmatched. The CDR3 protein is CASSQRLAGLGPPYEQYF. CDR3 sequence (DNA): TGCGCCAGCAGCCAAAGACTAGCAGGCCTGGGGCCTCCCTACGAGCAGTACTTC.

The CDR3 reads CASSQDRINEQFF. The CDR3 region has the DNA TGTGCCAGCAGCCAAGACAGGATTAATGAGCAGTTCTTC. The V and J genes are TRBV4-2 and TRBJ2-1, with D unresolved. CDR3 length: 13 residues. Trimming shortened V by 0 bases and J by 7 bases, and 7 bases separated the two germline ends. Germline loops: CDR1 LGHNA, CDR2 YNFKEQ.

This chain connects TRBV6-5 to TRBJ1-1, with 7 bases matching TRBD1. This CDR3 spans 15 amino acids. J was trimmed by 2 bases and V by 6 bases; bases with no gene match: 9. CDR1 MNHEY and CDR2 SVGAGI come from the germline V gene. CDR3 loop: CASRGAGGVNTEAFF. The CDR3 coding sequence is TGTGCCAGCAGGGGGGCAGGGGGTGTAAACACTGAAGCTTTCTTT.

This chain links TRBV11-2 with TRBJ1-3; D not resolved. The CDR3 is made up of 14 amino acids. V was clipped by 5 bases and J by 9 bases, with 17 bases between them. CDR1 and CDR2 (germline): SGHAT, FQNNGV. The CDR3 DNA sequence: TGTGCCAGCAGCCCCTTGATAAGGCGGAGCACCATATATTTT. Translated, it gives CASSPLIRRSTIYF.

The chain carries TRBV7-8 and TRBJ2-1; tentative D call: TRBD1 (5 bases). This CDR3 has 16 amino acids. V lost 5 bases to trimming and J lost 0 bases, with 14 bases between them. In germline, CDR1 is SGHVS, CDR2 FQNEAQ. This chain's CDR3 is CASSRKQASSYNEQFF. CDR3 nucleotides: TGTGCCAGCAGCCGAAAACAGGCGAGCTCCTACAATGAGCAGTTCTTC.

The chain couples TRBV18 to TRBJ2-7; TRBD1 aligns across 10 bases. Germline CDR1 is KGHSH and CDR2 is LQKENI. There are 13 residues in the CDR3. Trimming removed 6 bases from V and 5 bases from J; junction bases left unmatched: 4. The CDR3 here is CASSGTGAHEQYF. As DNA, the CDR3 is TGTGCCAGCTCTGGGACAGGGGCCCACGAGCAGTACTTC.

The chain couples TRBV28 to TRBJ2-3, with TRBD2 matching 7 bases. J gave up 1 base and V 3 bases, and 7 bases lay outside the gene matches. The CDR3 is made up of 16 amino acids. Per germline, CDR1 MDHEN and CDR2 SYDVKM. In nucleotides, the CDR3 is TGTGCCAGCAGTTTGGGGAGCGGGACCGGCACAGATACGCAGTATTTT. Protein: CASSLGSGTGTDTQYF.

V gene TRBV9 combines with J gene TRBJ1-2, with D unclear. The length of the CDR3 is 15 residues. Germline V gene sequence: CDR1 SGDLS, CDR2 YYNGEE. Trimming pared 4 bases from V and 5 bases from J, leaving 18 bases between. The DNA of the CDR3 is TGTGCCAGCAGCTCATCCGAAGCCGGAGGGTATGGCTACACCTTC. It codes for CASSSSEAGGYGYTF.